The 20 T cell receptor beta chains below come from one sample, sequenced in a study of blood T cell repertoires in COVID-19. The method was immunoSEQ multiplex PCR; TCRdb's version includes in-frame clones alone and lacks a portion of them. This table holds fewer than 450,000 clones, about 90% found once. The sequenced sample consisted of peripheral blood. The receptors were gathered from a woman under 30 who had recovered from COVID-19.

This chain connects TRBV10-3 to TRBJ1-2; no clear D. Trimming pared 8 bases from V and 1 base from J, leaving 20 bases between. Germline CDR1 and CDR2: ENHRY and SYGVKD. CDR3 size: 16 residues. The CDR3: CAICPAPPTHNYGYTF. CDR3 coding DNA: TGTGCCATCTGCCCCGCCCCTCCGACTCATAACTATGGCTACACCTTC.

This rearrangement joins TRBV7-6 to TRBJ2-2; 7 bases agree with TRBD1. This CDR3 is built from 16 residues. V lost 4 bases and J lost 4; bases outside the gene matches: 9. CDR1 is SGHVS and CDR2 is FNYEAQ in the germline V gene. CDR3: CASSYHRGWSTGELFF. In DNA, the CDR3 is TGTGCCAGCAGCTACCACAGGGGTTGGAGCACCGGGGAGCTGTTTTTT.

The chain links TRBV6-2 or TRBV6-3 to TRBJ2-2; D is possibly TRBD1 (6 bases). The CDR3 is 16 residues long. V dropped 6 bases and J dropped 2 bases, with 16 bases sitting between them. Germline loops: CDR1 MNHEY, CDR2 SVGEGT. The DNA of the CDR3 is TGTGCCAGCAGCCCCACAGGGTCGGGCAACACCGGGGAGCTGTTTTTT. Its protein is CASSPTGSGNTGELFF.

The genes are TRBV6-2 or TRBV6-3 and TRBJ2-7; D call uncertain. The germline CDR1 and CDR2 sequences are MNHEY and SVGEGT. Deletions cut 4 bases from V and 2 bases from J, with 12 bases between. CDR3 length: 14 residues. The DNA for the CDR3 is TGTGCCAGCAGTTCCCCCACAGCCCCCTACGAGCAGTACGTC. It encodes CASSSPTAPYEQYV.

The rearrangement uses TRBV24-1 and TRBJ2-2; TRBD2 agrees at 12 bases. This CDR3 contains 17 residues. Trimming at V came to 4 bases and at J to 5 bases, leaving 7 bases not matched to a gene. Looked up from germline, CDR1 is KGHDR and CDR2 is SFDVKD. The CDR3 here is CATSDPLLAGGTGELFF. In DNA form, the CDR3 reads TGTGCCACCAGTGACCCATTACTAGCGGGAGGTACCGGGGAGCTGTTTTTT.

The chain is built from TRBV6-2 or TRBV6-3 and TRBJ2-7; the D is unclear. In germline, CDR1 is MNHEY, CDR2 SVGEGT. V was shortened by 1 base and J by 4 bases, with 8 bases between the two germline ends. The length of the CDR3 is 13 residues. As DNA, the CDR3 is TGTGCCAGCAGTTACTTAGCAGAGTACGAGCAGTACGTC. As protein: CASSYLAEYEQYV.

This clone occurred once. The chain carries TRBV2 and TRBJ2-1, with TRBD2 identical over 9 bases. The CDR3 is 18 amino acids. The J segment lost 5 bases and the V segment lost 5 bases, leaving 16 bases of the junction unmatched. Germline CDR1 reads SNHLY; CDR2 reads FYNNEI. CDR3 DNA sequence: TGTGCCAGCAGTAGCACCGGGACTAGCCATCAGACAGACAATGAGCAGTTCTTC. Translated: CASSSTGTSHQTDNEQFF.

This chain uses TRBV5-7 with TRBJ2-2; D uncertain. TRBV5-7 is an ORF, and what it does is uncertain. The V gene lost 2 bases and the J gene lost 5 bases, with 10 bases spanning the gap. The CDR3 spans 14 residues. In DNA form, the CDR3 reads TGTGCCAGCAGCTTAGGCCAGGCGACCGGGGAGCTGTTTTTT. This gives the protein CASSLGQATGELFF.

The chain employs TRBV18 and TRBJ1-5, with D possibly being TRBD1 (6 bases). V was pared by 6 bases and J by 2 bases, with 17 bases between. The CDR3 is 16 residues long. CDR1 is KGHSH and CDR2 is LQKENI in the germline V gene. Here the CDR3 reads CASSQTGRGGNQPQHF. For the CDR3, the DNA is TGTGCCAGCTCCCAAACAGGGAGGGGAGGCAATCAGCCCCAGCATTTT.

The chain joins TRBV9 to TRBJ2-6; 10 nucleotides align to TRBD2. With V trimmed by 0 bases and J by 4 bases, 13 bases remained unmatched. Germline V gene lookup returns CDR1 SGDLS and CDR2 YYNGEE. This CDR3 is 20 amino acids long. The CDR3 DNA reads TGTGCCAGCAGCGTAGCTCGGCTAGCGGGAGTTGGGCCAGGGGCCAACGTCCTGACTTTC. Its translation: CASSVARLAGVGPGANVLTF.

The V call is TRBV6-2 or TRBV6-3, the J call TRBJ1-5; D gene ambiguous. CDR1 is MNHEY and CDR2 is SVGEGT in the germline V gene. The CDR3 is 16 amino acids. Trimming took 2 bases from V and 0 from J, leaving 11 bases between them. The CDR3 DNA reads TGTGCCAGCAGTTACCAAAGAGGCTATAGCAATCAGCCCCAGCATTTT. This sequence encodes CASSYQRGYSNQPQHF.

The chain recombines TRBV19 with TRBJ2-7; TRBD1 aligns across 8 bases. The V and J ends lost 6 bases and 3 bases, in that order; junction bases with no gene match: 10. CDR3 length: 15 residues. The germline gives CDR1 LNHDA, CDR2 SQIVND (reference sequence). CDR3 protein: CASRVQGVRGYEQYV. In nucleotides, the CDR3 is TGTGCCAGTAGGGTACAGGGGGTTCGAGGCTACGAGCAGTACGTC.

This chain uses TRBV7-2 with TRBJ2-1; 7 bases match TRBD2. Germline loops: CDR1 SGHTA, CDR2 FQGNSA. J was trimmed by 7 bases and V by 4 bases; bases with no gene match: 7. CDR3 length: 14 residues. CDR3 nucleotide sequence: TGTGCCAGCAGCTCGTATGTACTAGCGAATGAGCAGTTCTTC. Translated: CASSSYVLANEQFF.

The CDR3 coding sequence is TGTGCCAGCAGTCGGACGCCGGGACTCCAGGTAGTAGACATTCAGTACTTC. This encodes CASSRTPGLQVVDIQYF. The V and J genes are TRBV7-9 and TRBJ2-4; D may be TRBD2 (6 bases). Trimming shortened V by 6 bases and J by 8 bases, and 26 bases separated the two germline ends. This CDR3 has 17 residues. CDR1 is SEHNR, CDR2 FQNEAQ, per germline (reference sequence).

The table lists this clone with a count of one. The CDR3 here is CASSPRLAGVNEQFF. The CDR3 DNA is TGTGCCAGCAGCCCCCGACTAGCGGGAGTTAATGAGCAGTTCTTC. This chain links TRBV11-3 with TRBJ2-1; 12 bases map to TRBD2. Germline-derived CDR1 and CDR2 are SGHNT and YENEEA. V gave up 5 bases and J gave up 7 bases; unmatched junction bases: 6. The CDR3 sequence is 15 residues long.

This clone has only a few counts. This chain uses TRBV30 with TRBJ1-6; D is unclear. This CDR3 spans 13 amino acids. The V gene lost 4 bases and the J gene lost 10 bases, with 14 bases spanning the gap. Germline CDR1 reads GTSNPN; CDR2 reads SVGIG (reference sequence). In nucleotides, the CDR3 is TGTGCCTGGATTAACGGGAGAAGCTCACCCCTCCACTTT. Protein product: CAWINGRSSPLHF.

The chain links TRBV7-8 to TRBJ2-2; possible D gene TRBD1, 5 bases. The CDR3 runs to 13 residues. From germline, CDR1 is SGHVS and CDR2 FQNEAQ. V was pared by 2 bases and J by 6 bases, with 7 bases between. CDR3 in amino acids: CASSLKGSGELFF. In DNA, the CDR3 is TGTGCCAGCAGCTTAAAGGGGTCCGGGGAGCTGTTTTTT.

The chain recombines TRBV13 with TRBJ2-1, with 7 bases identical to TRBD2. The CDR3 totals 20 residues. CDR1 PRHDT and CDR2 FYEKMQ come from the germline V gene (reference sequence). V shed 4 bases and J 2 bases; nucleotides not matched to a gene: 20. As DNA, the CDR3 is TGTGCCAGCAGCTCCCGAGGACTTAGGTCTGCGGGAGTGACCTACAATGAGCAGTTCTTC. Protein: CASSSRGLRSAGVTYNEQFF.

The chain links TRBV19 to TRBJ2-1; TRBD2 matches at 10 bases. This CDR3 comprises 17 residues. Germline lookup yields CDR1 LNHDA and CDR2 SQIVND (reference sequence). The trim removed 3 bases at V and 8 bases at J, leaving 13 bases unmatched. This CDR3 is CASSMHTTSGIHDEQFF. CDR3 coding DNA: TGTGCCAGTAGTATGCATACAACTAGCGGGATCCACGATGAGCAGTTCTTC.

This clone was seen a few times. The V and J genes are TRBV9 and TRBJ1-6, with 7 bases that match TRBD1. Germline trimming cut 3 bases from V and 0 bases from J; bases unmatched to any gene: 0. CDR1 and CDR2 from the germline V gene are SGDLS and YYNGEE. The CDR3 runs 15 residues. CDR3 nucleotide sequence: TGTGCCAGCAGCGCAGGGGGCTCCTATAATTCACCCCTCCACTTT. It encodes CASSAGGSYNSPLHF.